This T cell receptor beta chain came from a study of shared clonotypes between healthy human individuals. General study points: Clonotypes shared by all four donors outscored non-shared clonotypes in generation probability. A generally larger estimated richness was seen in naive subsets than in memory subsets.

Trimming pared 0 bases from V and 5 bases from J, leaving 10 bases between. Per germline, CDR1 LGHNA and CDR2 YSLEER. This CDR3 comprises 14 residues. Generated by immunoSEQ multiplex PCR, the TCRdb table keeps only in-frame clones and is missing some. Here the sample spans about a million clones, more than 65% being singletons. This clone was observed a handful of times. Its target is unknown. The chain recombines TRBV4-3 with TRBJ1-2; D not resolved. Sequencing used memory CD4+ T cells sorted from blood. The subset: CD45RA-negative fraction. The TCR originated in a young man in good health. CDR3 bases: TGCGCCAGCAGCCAAGAAAGAGCCTTATATGGCTACACCTTC. It yields the protein CASSQERALYGYTF.